The sequence of this T cell receptor beta chain was determined in a study of blood T cell repertoires in COVID-19. Study in general: Researchers got acute and convalescent COVID-19 samples from the United States, Italy and Spain.

Germline CDR1 reads MNHEY; CDR2 reads SMNVEV (reference sequence). The V gene end was trimmed by 2 bases and the J gene end by 1 base; junction bases not matched to a gene: 6. This CDR3 has 16 amino acids. Method: immunoSEQ multiplex PCR; TCRdb's copy keeps in-frame clones and lacks some. In the table there are 110,000 to 150,000 clones, 75% to 90% of which are singletons. Sequencing was done on a sample of peripheral blood. V gene TRBV27 combines with J gene TRBJ2-3; 7 bases map to TRBD2. This TCR was recovered from a woman older than 75 with acute or convalescent COVID-19. The CDR3 protein is CASSLGLGIRTDTQYF. The CDR3 bases are TGTGCCAGCAGTTTAGGACTAGGGATTCGCACAGATACGCAGTATTTT.